The present entry profiles one TCR beta chain with its context. This specimen belongs to a study of blood T cell repertoires in COVID-19. Study overall: Donors in the United States, Italy and Spain gave samples during acute or convalescent COVID-19. The analysed material was cDNA or gDNA that came from T cells, B-cell-depleted T cells, or PBMCs.

Looked up from germline, CDR1 is LNHDA and CDR2 is SQIVND (reference sequence). The CDR3 contains 17 residues. Deletions cut 6 bases from V and 7 bases from J, with 22 bases between. As processed by the authors: Reference gene primer amplification in the assay estimated nucleated cell counts. Clones were read by immunoSEQ multiplex PCR, and TCRdb kept only the in-frame ones, dropping some. V, J and clone size are taken as reported in that table, and D and trimming were inferred from the DNA itself. The sample shows about 200,000 clones, approximately 86% of them seen only once. What was sequenced was peripheral blood. This TCR derives from a man aged 55 to 69 with acute or convalescent COVID-19. This chain connects TRBV19 to TRBJ1-6; possible D gene TRBD1, 6 bases. CDR3 protein: CASSSLGLQGRNSPLHF. For the CDR3, the DNA is TGTGCCAGTAGCTCCCTAGGGCTCCAGGGGCGGAATTCACCCCTCCACTTT.